The 8 T cell receptor beta chains below all came from one sample that was sequenced in a study of T cell repertoires in cytomegalovirus infection (dated 2019 in TCRdb). The listed sequencing device is Illumina HiSeq 1500. The public reads were reanalyzed by TCRdb: fastp trimming at Q25, MiXCR alignment, in-frame beta chains only. Duplicate CDR3 protein sequences are folded into a single record with the most common DNA and genes. In all, the sample holds 150,000 to 200,000 distinct CDR3 sequences, and roughly a fifth of those were seen once. The ten largest make up about 3% of the sample. Sequenced: PBMCs. These TCRs come from a human donor in good health (CMV status not recorded). Some clones in this sample may be carry-over from other donors' samples.

This chain links TRBV23-1 with TRBJ2-1; the D call may be TRBD1 or TRBD2 (5 bases each). TRBV23-1 is reported as an ORF; its role is uncertain. The CDR3 is 13 residues long. The ends were cut back, 4 bases at V and 15 bases at J, with 19 bases in the middle. As DNA, the CDR3 is TGCGCCAGCAGTCGAACATCCGGGACCTGGGGGTTCTTC. Amino acids: CASSRTSGTWGFF.

This clonotype occurred many times. V gene TRBV6-1 combines with J gene TRBJ2-7, with D maybe TRBD1 (5 bases). The V and J ends lost 0 bases and 1 base respectively, with 13 bases between them. CDR1 and CDR2 (germline): MNHNS, SASEGT. The CDR3 totals 16 residues. DNA of the CDR3: TGTGCCAGCAGTGAAGCGCGACAGCCCCTATCCTACGAGCAGTACTTC. It is translated as CASSEARQPLSYEQYF.

This clonotype appeared a few times. V usage is TRBV6-1 and J usage is TRBJ2-2; 7 bases align to TRBD2. V shed 2 bases, J shed 3 bases, and the junction held 6 bases outside the gene matches. The CDR3 loop spans 16 amino acids. Looked up from germline, CDR1 is MNHNS and CDR2 is SASEGT. CDR3 amino acids: CASSEIASGYTGELFF. CDR3 DNA sequence: TGTGCCAGCAGTGAAATCGCTAGCGGATACACCGGGGAGCTGTTTTTT.

This chain uses TRBV5-1 with TRBJ1-4; D not resolved. CDR1 is SGHRS and CDR2 is YFSETQ in the germline V gene. CDR3 length: 13 residues. The V gene lost 4 bases and the J gene lost 7 bases, with 11 bases spanning the gap. The CDR3 coding sequence is TGCGCCAGCAGCATCCTCTGGAGTGAAAAACTGTTTTTT. Encoded protein: CASSILWSEKLFF.

At least ten counts were recorded for this clonotype. The chain recombines TRBV7-8 with TRBJ2-3; TRBD2 is a possible D gene (5 bases). This CDR3 has 16 amino acids. The V end was cut by 0 bases, the J end by 2 bases, with 12 bases between. Germline V gives CDR1 SGHVS, CDR2 FQNEAQ. The CDR3 loop reads CASSLALGFITDTQYF. The CDR3 region has the DNA TGTGCCAGCAGCTTAGCACTAGGGTTTATCACAGATACGCAGTATTTT.

This clonotype was counted a single time. CDR3 sequence (DNA): TGTGCCAGCAGCCAAGGGGGAAACACCATATATTTT. Translated: CASSQGGNTIYF. The V gene is TRBV14, the J gene TRBJ1-3; D is ambiguous. CDR3 length equals 12 residues. Germline V gives CDR1 SGHDN, CDR2 FVKESK. Between the trimmed V and J ends, which lost 1 base and 4 bases, there was a span of 2 bases.

The sample holds a few counts of this clonotype. The chain links TRBV7-9 to TRBJ2-2; D possibly corresponds to TRBD1 (5 bases). Germline values: CDR1 SEHNR, CDR2 FQNEAQ (reference sequence). This CDR3 is built from 15 residues. Trimming removed 7 bases at V and 1 base at J, with 13 bases between. CDR3 DNA sequence: TGTGCCAGCATCTCCCGAAGGGGGAACACCGGGGAGCTGTTTTTT. This sequence encodes CASISRRGNTGELFF.

V gene TRBV29-1 combines with J gene TRBJ1-4; 9 bases are shared with TRBD1. Germline V gene data show CDR1 as SQVTM and CDR2 as ANQGSEA. The CDR3 has 14 residues. V lost 7 bases and J lost 5; bases outside the gene matches: 8. Written as DNA, the CDR3 is TGCAGCGCTGTAACCGGGACAGGGAATGAAAAACTGTTTTTT. Its protein product is CSAVTGTGNEKLFF.